This TCR beta chain was profiled in a study of T cell responses to AZD1222 COVID-19 vaccine. As for the study in general: Pooled together were second doses at about 4 or about 12 weeks. Study-wide results and limits: No day 14 peak samples; only post-peak repertoires were characterized. Mostly white British, mostly female donors; authors suggested clonal diversity may be underestimated.

Profiling relied on immunoSEQ multiplex PCR, and the TCRdb table lists in-frame clones only, not all of them. Seen here are 65,000 to 70,000 clones, 80% observed once, and the top ten hold 12%. This CDR3 is 14 amino acids long. Germline loops: CDR1 SNHLY, CDR2 FYNNEI. Trimming shortened V by 4 bases and J by 4 bases, and 12 bases separated the two germline ends. Remarks on this clone: Its antigen is not identified.

The sequences come from peripheral blood, collected on day 0 of AZD1222 vaccination. The chain combines TRBV2 with TRBJ2-3; a possible D gene is TRBD1 (5 bases). This clonotype was sampled from an adult in good health. For the CDR3, the DNA is TGTGCCAGCAGTGCCAGGGCAGGTCCAGATACGCAGTATTTT. It is translated as CASSARAGPDTQYF.